This T cell receptor (beta chain) was sequenced in a study of PD-L1 blockade in urothelial cancer. Time point reported: pretreatment peripheral blood. Trimming removed 6 bases from V and 9 bases from J; junction bases left unmatched: 9. CDR1 SEHNR and CDR2 FQNEAQ come from the germline V gene (reference sequence). The CDR3 is 14 amino acids. TCRdb's copy holds only in-frame clones and misses some; the assay was immunoSEQ multiplex PCR. The table shows some 40,000 clones, with around 85% occurring only once. The J gene is TRBJ2-1, the V gene TRBV7-9; TRBD1 aligns across 9 bases. The clonotype comes from an elderly man with urothelial cancer. The sequences come from PBMCs, collected around atezolizumab (anti-PD-L1) treatment. In DNA form, the CDR3 reads TGTGCCAGCAGATGGGGACAGGGAAATAGTGAGCAGTTCTTC. It codes for CASRWGQGNSEQFF.